One sample yielded the 5 T cell receptor beta chains listed below, sequenced in a study of blood T cell repertoires in COVID-19. The table came from immunoSEQ multiplex PCR; TCRdb's copy has only in-frame clones and leaves some out. Of about 74,000 clones listed, over 85% are singletons. Specimen: peripheral blood. The receptors here all came from a middle-aged man with acute or convalescent COVID-19.

The gene calls are TRBV7-8 and TRBJ1-2, with a tentative D call TRBD1 (5 bases). CDR3 size: 14 residues. Germline loops: CDR1 SGHVS, CDR2 FQNEAQ. The germline V and J ends were trimmed by 5 bases and 8 bases, with 18 bases remaining between them. CDR3 sequence: CASSPLAGLRGYTF. In DNA form, the CDR3 reads TGTGCCAGCAGCCCACTGGCGGGGCTGAGAGGCTACACCTTC.

V and J are TRBV3-1 (or the pseudogene TRBV3-2) and TRBJ2-7; 8 bases line up with TRBD2. The CDR3 totals 15 residues. Per germline, CDR1 LGHDT and CDR2 YNNKEL (reference sequence). The V gene end was trimmed by 1 base and the J gene end by 4 bases; junction bases not matched to a gene: 6. The DNA for the CDR3 is TGTGCCAGCAGCCAAGGCTCCGGGGGGGCGTACGAGCAGTACGTC. It yields the protein CASSQGSGGAYEQYV.

This chain joins TRBV6-6 and TRBJ2-7; 7 bases agree with TRBD2. The V gene end was trimmed by 5 bases and the J gene end by 6 bases; junction bases not matched to a gene: 10. In germline, CDR1 is MNHNY, CDR2 SVGAGI (reference sequence). The CDR3 runs to 14 residues. CDR3 in amino acids: CASSAFGGGREQYF. The DNA of the CDR3 is TGTGCCAGCAGTGCGTTTGGGGGAGGGCGCGAGCAGTACTTC.

The chain carries TRBV5-1 and TRBJ1-1, with TRBD1 matching over 11 bases. The CDR3 length is 14 residues. The trim removed 6 bases at V and 3 bases at J, leaving 4 bases unmatched. Germline CDR1 SGHRS, CDR2 YFSETQ. CDR3: CASTWDRGDTEAFF. CDR3 DNA: TGCGCCAGCACCTGGGACAGGGGGGACACTGAAGCTTTCTTT. Drawing the rest from reference TRBV5-1 and TRBJ1-1, the complete variable domain is KAGVTQTPRYLIKTRGQQVTLSCSPISGHRSVSWYQQTPGQGLQFLFEYFSETQRNKGNFPGRFSGRQFSNSRSEMNVSTLELGDSALYLCASTWDRGDTEAFFGQGTRLTVV.

The J gene is TRBJ2-2, the V gene TRBV5-4; possibly TRBD2 for D (6 bases). This CDR3 is built from 15 residues. The germline V gene has CDR1 SGHNT and CDR2 YYREEE (reference sequence). V was shortened by 4 bases and J by 5 bases, with 15 bases between the two germline ends. In DNA, the CDR3 is TGTGCCAGCAGCCAAGCAATTGGGGGGACCGGGGAGCTGTTTTTT. As protein: CASSQAIGGTGELFF.